The clone carrying this T cell receptor (beta chain) was seen just once. In the original workflow: By means of reference gene primer amplification, nucleated cell counts were estimated. TCRdb's copy holds only in-frame clones and misses some; the assay was immunoSEQ multiplex PCR. The V and J calls and clone size were taken over from that table, and D and trimming were inferred from the DNA. The sample yields under 150,000 clones, approximately 80% seen once. This sample is drawn from a study of blood T cell repertoires in COVID-19. Study-level background: T cells, B-cell-depleted T cells, or PBMCs supplied cDNA or gDNA.

V shed 0 bases, J shed 3 bases, and the junction held 4 bases outside the gene matches. Per germline, CDR1 MNHEY and CDR2 SVGEGT. The length of the CDR3 is 16 residues. Sequencing was carried out using peripheral blood. The receptor was isolated from a woman in her forties with acute or convalescent COVID-19. The J gene is TRBJ2-7, the V gene TRBV6-2 or TRBV6-3; TRBD1 aligns across 11 bases. CDR3 nucleotide sequence: TGTGCCAGCAGTTACTCCTACGGGACAGGGGGCTACGAGCAGTACTTC. It translates to CASSYSYGTGGYEQYF.